Listed here are 2 T cell receptor beta chains from one sample, sequenced in a study of blood T cell repertoires in COVID-19. TCRdb keeps only in-frame clones here, not all; method: immunoSEQ multiplex PCR. The table has 150,000 to 200,000 clones, approximately 81% seen once. Sequenced input: peripheral blood. These TCRs come from a woman aged 70-85 years with COVID-19, enrolled during active disease.

The chain joins TRBV28 to TRBJ1-4; a possible D gene is TRBD1 (5 bases). V shed 1 base and J shed 8 bases, with 11 bases lying between them. Germline-derived CDR1 and CDR2 are MDHEN and SYDVKM. The CDR3 covers 14 residues. CDR3 loop: CASSLSGRAEKLFF. The DNA of the CDR3 is TGTGCCAGCAGTTTATCAGGGAGGGCGGAAAAACTGTTTTTT. Complete variable domain (other parts from reference TRBV28 and TRBJ1-4): DVKVTQSSRYLVKRTGEKVFLECVQDMDHENMFWYRQDPGLGLRLIYFSYDVKMKEKGDIPEGYSVSREKKERFSLILESASTNQTSMYLCASSLSGRAEKLFFGSGTQLSVL.

This chain connects TRBV28 to TRBJ2-4; 9 bases map to TRBD1. CDR1 is MDHEN, CDR2 SYDVKM, per germline. The J segment lost 6 bases and the V segment lost 5 bases, leaving 2 bases of the junction unmatched. The CDR3 contains 13 residues. The CDR3 region is CASSGQGRNIQYF. CDR3 DNA sequence: TGTGCCAGCAGTGGACAGGGGAGAAACATTCAGTACTTC. Drawing the rest from reference TRBV28 and TRBJ2-4, the complete variable domain is DVKVTQSSRYLVKRTGEKVFLECVQDMDHENMFWYRQDPGLGLRLIYFSYDVKMKEKGDIPEGYSVSREKKERFSLILESASTNQTSMYLCASSGQGRNIQYFGAGTRLSVL.